These 10 T cell receptor beta chains share one sample of origin, sequenced in a study of OX40 agonist ivuxolimab in advanced cancers. Here immunoSEQ multiplex PCR was the method, and the copy in TCRdb shows in-frame clones only, minus some. The data hold just under 75,000 clones, with about 93% observed a single time. The material was CD4+ or CD8+ T cells sorted from blood, obtained in a trial of the OX40 agonist ivuxolimab. The receptors here all came from an adult with an advanced solid tumor such as melanoma, head and neck, liver or kidney cancer.

This chain connects TRBV25-1 to TRBJ2-7; 10 positions match TRBD1. Losses at the gene ends were 8 bases for V and 6 bases for J; bases not matched to a gene: 7. Germline V gene lookup returns CDR1 MGHDK and CDR2 SYGVNS. The CDR3 is 13 amino acids. Here the CDR3 DNA reads TGTGCCAGCGTCGGGACAGGGGTTCGCGAGCAGTACTTC. Translating gives CASVGTGVREQYF.

The chain combines TRBV6-5 with TRBJ1-2; perhaps TRBD1 as D (5 bases). V lost 6 bases and J lost 8, with 19 bases in between. CDR1 is MNHEY and CDR2 is SVGAGI in the germline V gene. The CDR3 extends over 14 amino acids. CDR3 residues: CASREAGTHGGYTF. The CDR3 coding sequence is TGTGCCAGCAGGGAGGCAGGGACGCATGGGGGCTACACCTTC.

The chain couples TRBV29-1 to TRBJ2-3; 9 nucleotides match TRBD2. The CDR3 consists of 18 residues. Germline V gene data show CDR1 as SQVTM and CDR2 as ANQGSEA. V gave up 1 base and J gave up 5 bases; unmatched junction bases: 16. The CDR3 region is CSVEGAGVAGVLVDTQYF. The CDR3 bases are TGCAGCGTTGAAGGGGCCGGGGTAGCGGGAGTATTGGTAGATACGCAGTATTTT.

The V gene is TRBV5-1, the J gene TRBJ1-6; 8 positions agree with TRBD1. Per germline, CDR1 SGHRS and CDR2 YFSETQ. The CDR3 has 14 amino acids. V lost 6 bases and J lost 7; bases outside the gene matches: 6. The CDR3 is CASNSGQGNSPLHF. The CDR3 DNA reads as TGCGCCAGCAACTCTGGACAGGGAAATTCACCCCTCCACTTT.

This clone came up once. The chain is built from TRBV2 and TRBJ2-1; TRBD1 aligns across 9 bases. This CDR3 spans 11 amino acids. The trim removed 6 bases at V and 12 bases at J, leaving 3 bases unmatched. Germline V gene sequence: CDR1 SNHLY, CDR2 FYNNEI. CDR3: CASSPDRGQFF. DNA of the CDR3: TGTGCCAGCAGCCCGGACAGGGGGCAGTTCTTC. The full variable domain, its missing parts supplied by reference TRBV2 and TRBJ2-1, is EPEVTQTPSHQVTQMGQEVILRCVPISNHLYFYWYRQILGQKVEFLVSFYNNEISEKSEIFDDQFSVERPDGSNFTLKIRSTKLEDSAMYFCASSPDRGQFFGPGTRLTVL.

The genes are TRBV29-1 and TRBJ2-1; D gene ambiguous. The CDR3 consists of 10 residues. Between the trimmed V and J ends, which lost 4 bases and 9 bases, there was a span of 7 bases. CDR1 is SQVTM, CDR2 ANQGSEA, per germline. CDR3 nucleotides: TGCAGCGTTGGATACGGTGAGCAGTTCTTC. Encoded protein: CSVGYGEQFF.

The chain couples TRBV19 to TRBJ1-2; TRBD1 agrees at 8 bases. V dropped 6 bases and J dropped 2; count of bases not matched to a gene: 5. The CDR3 length is 14 residues. Germline V lookup: CDR1 LNHDA, CDR2 SQIVND (reference sequence). This CDR3 is CASRPTGVNYGYTF. The CDR3 DNA reads TGTGCCAGTAGACCGACAGGGGTAAACTATGGCTACACCTTC.

The chain couples TRBV7-8 to TRBJ2-5; a weak D match, TRBD2 (6 bases). V dropped 2 bases and J dropped 5 bases, with 15 bases sitting between them. The CDR3 has 15 amino acids. Germline V gene sequence: CDR1 SGHVS, CDR2 FQNEAQ. The CDR3 reads CASSLSSREWETQYF. As DNA, the CDR3 is TGTGCCAGCAGCTTATCGTCGCGGGAATGGGAGACCCAGTACTTC.

The genes are TRBV4-1 and TRBJ1-5, with 7 nucleotides matching TRBD1. The CDR3 runs to 18 residues. Trimming at V came to 0 bases and at J to 0 bases, leaving 8 bases not matched to a gene. Germline V gives CDR1 MGHRA, CDR2 YSYEKL. The CDR3 loop reads CASSQEGRGQYSNQPQHF. The CDR3 nucleotides are TGCGCCAGCAGCCAAGAAGGGAGGGGACAGTATAGCAATCAGCCCCAGCATTTT.

The rearrangement joins TRBV19 to TRBJ1-1, with D possibly being TRBD1 (6 bases). The germline CDR1 and CDR2 sequences are LNHDA and SQIVND (reference sequence). V was cut by 10 bases and J by 5 bases, with 17 bases left in between. CDR3 length equals 13 residues. The DNA of the CDR3 is TGTGCCACCTCCCCTCCAGGGGTTACTGAAGCTTTCTTT. Encoded protein: CATSPPGVTEAFF.